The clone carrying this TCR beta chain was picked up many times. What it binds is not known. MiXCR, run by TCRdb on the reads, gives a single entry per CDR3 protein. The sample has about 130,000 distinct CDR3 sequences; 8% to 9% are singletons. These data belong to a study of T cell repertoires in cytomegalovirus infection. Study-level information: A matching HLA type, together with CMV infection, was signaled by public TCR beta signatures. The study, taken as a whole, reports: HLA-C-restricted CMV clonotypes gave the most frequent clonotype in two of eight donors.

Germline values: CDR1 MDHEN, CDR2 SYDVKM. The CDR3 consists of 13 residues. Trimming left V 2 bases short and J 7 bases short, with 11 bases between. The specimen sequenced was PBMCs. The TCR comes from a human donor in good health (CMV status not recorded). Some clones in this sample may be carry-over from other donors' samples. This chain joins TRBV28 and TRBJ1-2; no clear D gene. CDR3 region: CASSLGWKSGYTF. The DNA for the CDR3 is TGTGCCAGCAGTTTAGGGTGGAAGTCTGGCTACACCTTC.